This T cell receptor beta chain appears in the sequencing data of a study of T cell responses to AZD1222 COVID-19 vaccine. Study-level points and caveats: Baseline antibody screening turned up just six seropositive AZD1222 recipients.

Notes on this clone: Its matching antigen is unknown.

TCRdb keeps only in-frame clones here, not all; method: immunoSEQ multiplex PCR. The data hold around 80,000 clones, with approximately 85% observed a single time. The V gene lost 2 bases and the J gene lost 8 bases, with 15 bases spanning the gap. CDR3 length equals 14 residues. CDR1 is MNHNS, CDR2 SASEGT, per germline. The chain uses TRBV6-1 and TRBJ1-2; D ambiguous. This material consisted of peripheral blood, taken 28 days after the second AZD1222 dose. The source of this sequence is an adult who received the AZD1222 COVID-19 vaccine. The chain's CDR3 is CASSEIVWLGGYTF. For the CDR3, the DNA is TGTGCCAGCAGTGAAATTGTGTGGTTAGGCGGCTACACCTTC.